This T cell receptor beta chain derives from a study of blood T cell repertoires in COVID-19. Across the whole study: T cells, B-cell-depleted T cells, or PBMCs provided the cDNA or gDNA that served as material.

The data were produced by immunoSEQ multiplex PCR, yet TCRdb's version contains in-frame clones alone and is incomplete. The sample holds fewer than 250,000 clones, around 85% seen once. All recovered Cohort 3 donors got two negative PCRs, got clearance, or saw symptom resolution. The origin of this receptor is a woman younger than 45 who had recovered from COVID-19. Material: PBMCs or T cells enriched from blood (not recorded which).

CDR3 region: CAISDGTGASYGYTF. DNA of the CDR3: TGTGCCATCAGTGATGGGACAGGGGCCAGCTATGGCTACACCTTC. The chain employs TRBV10-3 and TRBJ1-2; the match to TRBD1 covers 10 bases. The germline gives CDR1 ENHRY, CDR2 SYGVKD. J lost 4 bases, V lost 3 bases, and 5 bases had no gene match. This CDR3 region has 15 residues.